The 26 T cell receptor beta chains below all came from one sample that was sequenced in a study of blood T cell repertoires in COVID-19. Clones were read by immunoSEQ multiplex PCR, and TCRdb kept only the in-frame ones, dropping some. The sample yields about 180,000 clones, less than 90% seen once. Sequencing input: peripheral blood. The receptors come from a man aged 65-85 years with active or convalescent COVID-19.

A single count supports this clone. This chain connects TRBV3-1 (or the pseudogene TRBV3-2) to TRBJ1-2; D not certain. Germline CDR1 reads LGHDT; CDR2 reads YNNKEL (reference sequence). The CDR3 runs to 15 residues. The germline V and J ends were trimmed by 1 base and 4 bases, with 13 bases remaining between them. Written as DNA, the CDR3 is TGTGCCAGCAGCCAAGCGCCCAGCGGGAGCTATGGCTACACCTTC. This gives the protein CASSQAPSGSYGYTF.

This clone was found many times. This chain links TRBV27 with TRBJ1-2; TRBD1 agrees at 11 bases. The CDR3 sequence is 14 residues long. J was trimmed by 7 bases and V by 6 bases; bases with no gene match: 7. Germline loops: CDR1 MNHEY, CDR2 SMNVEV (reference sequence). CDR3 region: CASSSGTGGRGYTF. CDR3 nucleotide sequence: TGTGCCAGCAGCTCAGGGACAGGGGGTCGTGGCTACACCTTC.

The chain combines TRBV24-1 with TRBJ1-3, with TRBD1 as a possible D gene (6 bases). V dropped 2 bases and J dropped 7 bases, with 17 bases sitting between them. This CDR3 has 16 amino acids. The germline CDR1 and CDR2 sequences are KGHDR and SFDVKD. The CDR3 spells CATSDSSGGGRNTIYF. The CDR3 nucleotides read TGTGCCACCAGTGATTCAAGCGGCGGGGGCCGGAACACCATATATTTT.

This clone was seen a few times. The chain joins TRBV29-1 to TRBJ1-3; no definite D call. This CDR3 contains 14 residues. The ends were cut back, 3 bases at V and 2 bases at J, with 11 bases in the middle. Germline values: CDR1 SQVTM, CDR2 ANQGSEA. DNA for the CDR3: TGCAGCGTTGACCTGTATCCCGCTGGAAACACCATATATTTT. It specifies CSVDLYPAGNTIYF. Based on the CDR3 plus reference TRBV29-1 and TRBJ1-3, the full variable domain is SAVISQKPSRDICQRGTSLTIQCQVDSQVTMMFWYRQQPGQSLTLIATANQGSEATYESGFVIDKFPISRPNLTFSTLTVSNMSPEDSSIYLCSVDLYPAGNTIYFGEGSWLTVV.

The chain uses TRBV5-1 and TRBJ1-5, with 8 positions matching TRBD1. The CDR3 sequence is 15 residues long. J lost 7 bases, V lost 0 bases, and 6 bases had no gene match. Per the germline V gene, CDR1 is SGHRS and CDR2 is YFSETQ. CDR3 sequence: CASSLDSGGEQPQHF. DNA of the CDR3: TGCGCCAGCAGCTTGGATTCAGGGGGCGAACAGCCCCAGCATTTT.

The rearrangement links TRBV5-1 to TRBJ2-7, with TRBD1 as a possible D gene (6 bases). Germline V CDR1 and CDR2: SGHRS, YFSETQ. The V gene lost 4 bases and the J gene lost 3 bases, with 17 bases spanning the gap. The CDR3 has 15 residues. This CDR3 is CASSPLGPGHYEQYF. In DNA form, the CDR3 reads TGCGCCAGCAGCCCGCTTGGCCCGGGACACTACGAGCAGTACTTC.

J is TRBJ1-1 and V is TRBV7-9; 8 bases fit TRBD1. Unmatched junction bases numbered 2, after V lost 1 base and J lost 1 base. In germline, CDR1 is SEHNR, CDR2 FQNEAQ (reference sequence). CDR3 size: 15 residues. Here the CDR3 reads CASSLVGTGNTEAFF. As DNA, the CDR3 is TGTGCCAGCAGCTTAGTCGGGACAGGGAACACTGAAGCTTTCTTT.

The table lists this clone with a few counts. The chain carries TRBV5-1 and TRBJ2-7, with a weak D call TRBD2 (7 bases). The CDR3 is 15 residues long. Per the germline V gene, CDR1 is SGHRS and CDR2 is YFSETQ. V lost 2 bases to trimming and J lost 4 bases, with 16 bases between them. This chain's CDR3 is CASSFLRGPTYEQYF. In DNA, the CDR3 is TGCGCCAGCAGCTTTCTGCGGGGGCCCACTTACGAGCAGTACTTC.

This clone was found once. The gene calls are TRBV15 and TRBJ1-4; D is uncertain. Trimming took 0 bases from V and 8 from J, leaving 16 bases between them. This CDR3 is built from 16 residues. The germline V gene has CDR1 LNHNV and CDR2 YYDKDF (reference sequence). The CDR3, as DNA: TGTGCCACCAGCAGAGATTACCCCCCCGGCGGGGAAAAACTGTTTTTT. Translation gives CATSRDYPPGGEKLFF.

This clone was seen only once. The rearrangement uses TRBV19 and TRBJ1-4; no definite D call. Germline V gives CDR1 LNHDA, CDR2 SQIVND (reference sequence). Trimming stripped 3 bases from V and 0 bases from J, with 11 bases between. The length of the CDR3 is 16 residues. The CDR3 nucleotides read TGTGCCAGTAGTATCTCTGGAACAGCAACTAATGAAAAACTGTTTTTT. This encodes CASSISGTATNEKLFF.

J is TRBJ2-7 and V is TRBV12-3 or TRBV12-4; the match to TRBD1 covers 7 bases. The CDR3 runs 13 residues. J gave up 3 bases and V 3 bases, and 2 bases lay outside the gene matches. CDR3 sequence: CASSLGQYYEQYF. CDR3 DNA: TGTGCCAGCAGTTTGGGACAGTACTACGAGCAGTACTTC.

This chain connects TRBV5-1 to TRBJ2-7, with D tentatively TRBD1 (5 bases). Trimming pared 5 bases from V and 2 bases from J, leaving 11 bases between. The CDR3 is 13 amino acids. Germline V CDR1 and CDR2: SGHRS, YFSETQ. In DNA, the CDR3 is TGCGCCAGCAGGCCGGCAGGGACCTACGAGCAGTACTTC. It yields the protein CASRPAGTYEQYF.

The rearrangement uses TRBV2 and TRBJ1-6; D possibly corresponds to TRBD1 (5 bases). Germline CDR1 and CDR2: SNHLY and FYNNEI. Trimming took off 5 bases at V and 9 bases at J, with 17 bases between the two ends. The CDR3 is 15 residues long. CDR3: CASSTGDGGLSPLHF. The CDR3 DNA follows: TGTGCCAGCAGTACGGGGGACGGAGGTCTTTCACCCCTCCACTTT.

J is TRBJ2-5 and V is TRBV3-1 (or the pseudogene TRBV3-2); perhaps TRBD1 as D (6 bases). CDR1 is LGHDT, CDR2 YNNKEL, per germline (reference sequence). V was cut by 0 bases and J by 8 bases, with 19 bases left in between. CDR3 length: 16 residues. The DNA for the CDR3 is TGTGCCAGCAGCCAAGATCCCCCAGGGGCCAGGTCAACCCAGTACTTC. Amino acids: CASSQDPPGARSTQYF.

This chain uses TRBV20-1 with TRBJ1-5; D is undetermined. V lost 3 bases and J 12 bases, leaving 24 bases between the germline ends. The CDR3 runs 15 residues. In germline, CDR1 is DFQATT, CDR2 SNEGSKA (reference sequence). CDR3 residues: CSASPGNLGSRVQHF. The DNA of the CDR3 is TGCAGTGCTAGTCCCGGGAATTTGGGGTCCCGCGTCCAGCATTTT.

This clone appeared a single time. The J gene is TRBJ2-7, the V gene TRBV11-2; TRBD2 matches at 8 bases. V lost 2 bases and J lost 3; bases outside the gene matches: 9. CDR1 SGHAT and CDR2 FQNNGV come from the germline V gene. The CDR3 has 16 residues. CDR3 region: CASSLTQAGGVYEQYF. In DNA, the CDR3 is TGTGCCAGCAGCTTAACCCAGGCCGGGGGGGTCTACGAGCAGTACTTC.

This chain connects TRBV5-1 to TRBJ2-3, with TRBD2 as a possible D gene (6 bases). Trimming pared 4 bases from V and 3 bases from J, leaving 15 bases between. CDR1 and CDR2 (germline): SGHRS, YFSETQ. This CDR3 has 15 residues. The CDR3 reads CASSPSTGGTDTQYF. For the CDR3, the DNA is TGCGCCAGCAGCCCCTCGACCGGGGGTACAGATACGCAGTATTTT.

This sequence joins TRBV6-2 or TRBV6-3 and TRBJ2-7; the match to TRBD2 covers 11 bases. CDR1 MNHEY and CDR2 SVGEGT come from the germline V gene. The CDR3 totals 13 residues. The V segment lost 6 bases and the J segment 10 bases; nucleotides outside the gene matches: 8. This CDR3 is CASSRGTSGGQYF. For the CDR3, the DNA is TGTGCCAGCAGCCGCGGGACTAGCGGAGGCCAGTACTTC.

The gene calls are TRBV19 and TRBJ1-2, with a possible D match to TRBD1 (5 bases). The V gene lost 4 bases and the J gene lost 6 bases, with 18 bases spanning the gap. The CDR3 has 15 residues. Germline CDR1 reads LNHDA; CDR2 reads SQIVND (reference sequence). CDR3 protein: CASSKGHDRKDGYTF. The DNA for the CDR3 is TGTGCCAGTAGTAAGGGGCATGACAGAAAAGATGGCTACACCTTC.

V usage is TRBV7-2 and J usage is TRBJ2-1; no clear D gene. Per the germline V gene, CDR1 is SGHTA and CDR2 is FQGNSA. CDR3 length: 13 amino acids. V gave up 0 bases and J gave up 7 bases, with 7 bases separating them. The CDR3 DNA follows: TGTGCCAGCAGCTTAGCGGGCGTTAATGAGCAGTTCTTC. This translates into CASSLAGVNEQFF.

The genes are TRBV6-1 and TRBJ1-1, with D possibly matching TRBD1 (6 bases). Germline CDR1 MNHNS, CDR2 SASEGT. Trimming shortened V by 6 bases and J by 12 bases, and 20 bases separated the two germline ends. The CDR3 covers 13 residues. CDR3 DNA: TGTGCCAGCAGCCCGGCGGGGGGGCGAAATACTTTCTTT. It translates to CASSPAGGRNTFF.

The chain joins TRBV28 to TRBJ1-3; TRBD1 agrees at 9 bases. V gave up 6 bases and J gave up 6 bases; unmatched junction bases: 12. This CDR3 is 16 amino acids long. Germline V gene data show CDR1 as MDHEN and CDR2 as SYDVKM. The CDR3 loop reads CASSPPDRGFANTIYF. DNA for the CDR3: TGTGCCAGCAGCCCTCCTGACAGGGGGTTCGCAAACACCATATATTTT.

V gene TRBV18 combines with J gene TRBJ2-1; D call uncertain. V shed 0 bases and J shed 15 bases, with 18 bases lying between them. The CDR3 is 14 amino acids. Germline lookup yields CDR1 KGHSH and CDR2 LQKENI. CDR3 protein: CASSPPSNPPFTFF. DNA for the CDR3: TGTGCCAGCTCACCACCGAGCAACCCTCCTTTCACGTTCTTC. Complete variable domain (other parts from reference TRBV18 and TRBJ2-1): NAGVMQNPRHLVRRRGQEARLRCSPMKGHSHVYWYRQLPEEGLKFMVYLQKENIIDESGMPKERFSAEFPKEGPSILRIQQVVRGDSAAYFCASSPPSNPPFTFFGPGTRLTVL.

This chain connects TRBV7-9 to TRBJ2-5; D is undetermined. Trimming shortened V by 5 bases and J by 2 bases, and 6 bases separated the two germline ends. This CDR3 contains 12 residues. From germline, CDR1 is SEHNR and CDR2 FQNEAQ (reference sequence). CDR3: CASSHTQETQYF. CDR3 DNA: TGTGCCAGCAGCCATACACAAGAGACCCAGTACTTC.

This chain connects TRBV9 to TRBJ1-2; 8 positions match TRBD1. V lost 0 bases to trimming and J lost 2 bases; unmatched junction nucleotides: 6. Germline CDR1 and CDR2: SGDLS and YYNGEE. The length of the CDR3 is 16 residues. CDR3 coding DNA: TGTGCCAGCAGCGTAGTGGGCCGACAGGGGAACTATGGCTACACCTTC. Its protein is CASSVVGRQGNYGYTF. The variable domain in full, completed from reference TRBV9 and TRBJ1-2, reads DSGVTQTPKHLITATGQRVTLRCSPRSGDLSVYWYQQSLDQGLQFLIQYYNGEERAKGNILERFSAQQFPDLHSELNLSSLELGDSALYFCASSVVGRQGNYGYTFGSGTRLTVV.

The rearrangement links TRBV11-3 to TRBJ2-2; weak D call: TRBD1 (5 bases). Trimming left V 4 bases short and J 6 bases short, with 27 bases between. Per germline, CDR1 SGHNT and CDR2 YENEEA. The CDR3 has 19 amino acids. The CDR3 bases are TGTGCCAGCAGCTCCCATGTGGTGTGGGGAACTTTAGGGGCCGGGGAGCTGTTTTTT. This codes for CASSSHVVWGTLGAGELFF.